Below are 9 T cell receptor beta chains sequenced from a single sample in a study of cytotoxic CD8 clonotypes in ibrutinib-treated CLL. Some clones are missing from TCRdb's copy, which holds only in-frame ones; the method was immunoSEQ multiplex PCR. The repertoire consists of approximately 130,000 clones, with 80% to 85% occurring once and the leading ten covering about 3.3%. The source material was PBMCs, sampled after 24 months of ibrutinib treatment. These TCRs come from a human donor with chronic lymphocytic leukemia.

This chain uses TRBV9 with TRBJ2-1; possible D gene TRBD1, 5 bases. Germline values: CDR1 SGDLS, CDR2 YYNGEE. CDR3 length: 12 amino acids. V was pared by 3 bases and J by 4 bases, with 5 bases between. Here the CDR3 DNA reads TGTGCCAGCAGCGAGGGGTACAATGAGCAGTTCTTC. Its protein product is CASSEGYNEQFF.

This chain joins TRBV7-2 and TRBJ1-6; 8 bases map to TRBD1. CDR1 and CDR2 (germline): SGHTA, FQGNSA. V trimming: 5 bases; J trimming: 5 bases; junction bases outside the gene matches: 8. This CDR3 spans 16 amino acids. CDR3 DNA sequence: TGTGCCAGCAGCCTGCTCCGGACAGGGAATAATTCACCCCTCCACTTT. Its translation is CASSLLRTGNNSPLHF.

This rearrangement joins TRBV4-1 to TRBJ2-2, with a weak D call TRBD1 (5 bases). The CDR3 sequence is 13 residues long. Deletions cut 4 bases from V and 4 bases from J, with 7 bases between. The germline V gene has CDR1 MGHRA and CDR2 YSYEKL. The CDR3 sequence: CASSPRVTGELFF. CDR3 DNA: TGCGCCAGCAGCCCCAGGGTCACCGGGGAGCTGTTTTTT.

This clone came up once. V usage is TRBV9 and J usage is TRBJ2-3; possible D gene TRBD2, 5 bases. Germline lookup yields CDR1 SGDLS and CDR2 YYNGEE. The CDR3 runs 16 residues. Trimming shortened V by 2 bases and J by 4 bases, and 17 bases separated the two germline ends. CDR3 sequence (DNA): TGTGCCAGCAGCGTTCGCCCCGGGAAAGGCGCAGATACGCAGTATTTT. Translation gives CASSVRPGKGADTQYF.

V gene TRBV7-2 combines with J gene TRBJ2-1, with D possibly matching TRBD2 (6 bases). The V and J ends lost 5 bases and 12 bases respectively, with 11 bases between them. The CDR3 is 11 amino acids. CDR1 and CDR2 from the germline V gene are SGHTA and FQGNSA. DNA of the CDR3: TGTGCCAGCAGCGCTTGGGAGGCGCAGTTCTTC. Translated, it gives CASSAWEAQFF.

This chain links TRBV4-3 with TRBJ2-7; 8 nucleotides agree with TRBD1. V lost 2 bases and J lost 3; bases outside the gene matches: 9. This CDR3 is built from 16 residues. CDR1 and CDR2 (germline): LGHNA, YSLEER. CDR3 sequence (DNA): TGCGCCAGCAGCCAAACATTGAACAGGGGGTACTACGAGCAGTACTTC. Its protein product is CASSQTLNRGYYEQYF.

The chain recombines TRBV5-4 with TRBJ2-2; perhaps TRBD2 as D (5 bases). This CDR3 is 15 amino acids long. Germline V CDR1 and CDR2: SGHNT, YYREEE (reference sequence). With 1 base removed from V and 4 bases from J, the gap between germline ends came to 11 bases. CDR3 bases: TGTGCCAGCAGCTTGAGTGGGAGAGGCACCGGGGAGCTGTTTTTT. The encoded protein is CASSLSGRGTGELFF.

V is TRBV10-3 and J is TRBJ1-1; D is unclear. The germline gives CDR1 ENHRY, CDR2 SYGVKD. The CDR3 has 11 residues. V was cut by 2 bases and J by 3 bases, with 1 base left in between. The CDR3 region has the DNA TGTGCCATCAGTGAGGACACTGAAGCTTTCTTT. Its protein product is CAISEDTEAFF.

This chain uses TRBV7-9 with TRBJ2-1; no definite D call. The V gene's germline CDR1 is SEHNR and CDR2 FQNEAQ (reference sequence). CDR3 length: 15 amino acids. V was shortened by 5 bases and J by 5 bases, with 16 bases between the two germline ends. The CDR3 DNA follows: TGTGCCAGCAGCAAGAAGGTGGGCGTTAACAATGAGCAGTTCTTC. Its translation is CASSKKVGVNNEQFF.